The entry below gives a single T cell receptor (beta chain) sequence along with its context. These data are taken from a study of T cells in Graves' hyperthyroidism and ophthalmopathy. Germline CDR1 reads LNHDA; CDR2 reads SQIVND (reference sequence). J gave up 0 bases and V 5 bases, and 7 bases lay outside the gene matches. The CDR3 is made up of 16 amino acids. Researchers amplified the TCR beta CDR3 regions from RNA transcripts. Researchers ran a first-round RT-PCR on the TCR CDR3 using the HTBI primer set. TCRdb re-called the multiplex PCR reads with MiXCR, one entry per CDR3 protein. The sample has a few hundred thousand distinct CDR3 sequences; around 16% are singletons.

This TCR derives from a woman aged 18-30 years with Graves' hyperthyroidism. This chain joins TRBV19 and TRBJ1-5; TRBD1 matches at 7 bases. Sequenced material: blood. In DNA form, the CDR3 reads TGTGCCAGTAGTCACCCGGGACAGAATAGCAATCAGCCCCAGCATTTT. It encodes CASSHPGQNSNQPQHF.